One sample yielded the 8 T cell receptor beta chains listed below, sequenced in a study of blood T cell repertoires in COVID-19. Some clones are missing from TCRdb's copy, which holds only in-frame ones; the method was immunoSEQ multiplex PCR. Of 130,000 to 150,000 clones in the sample, approximately 73% were seen once. The sample consisted of peripheral blood. The receptors were gathered from a man aged 60 to 75 with acute or convalescent COVID-19.

In DNA form, the CDR3 reads TGTGCCAGCAGGGGAGCGGGAGCTGGAACAGATACGCAGTATTTT. Translated: CASRGAGAGTDTQYF. The chain recombines TRBV7-6 with TRBJ2-3, with 8 positions matching TRBD2. Germline V gene lookup returns CDR1 SGHVS and CDR2 FNYEAQ. The CDR3 contains 15 residues. Trimming removed 6 bases from V and 3 bases from J; junction bases left unmatched: 8.

The rearrangement joins TRBV6-5 to TRBJ1-5; the D is unclear. Trimming shortened V by 5 bases and J by 6 bases, and 11 bases separated the two germline ends. The length of the CDR3 is 13 residues. Per the germline V gene, CDR1 is MNHEY and CDR2 is SVGAGI. CDR3: CASSLKEGQPQHF. As DNA, the CDR3 is TGTGCCAGCAGTCTAAAAGAGGGTCAGCCCCAGCATTTT.

This clone appeared a few times. This sequence joins TRBV6-2 or TRBV6-3 and TRBJ2-7; 7 nucleotides line up with TRBD1. Germline assignment: CDR1 MNHEY and CDR2 SVGEGT. CDR3 length equals 16 residues. V shed 4 bases, J shed 2 bases, and the junction held 11 bases outside the gene matches. CDR3 coding DNA: TGTGCCAGCAGTTCTCTCCAGACAGGGACAACCTACGAGCAGTACTTC. Translation: CASSSLQTGTTYEQYF.

This clone was picked up one time. V is TRBV6-5 and J is TRBJ1-2; D is unclear. V was pared by 0 bases and J by 4 bases, with 15 bases between. In germline, CDR1 is MNHEY, CDR2 SVGAGI. The CDR3 length is 16 residues. DNA of the CDR3: TGTGCCAGCAGTTACTCGCGTCTTACACCGGGCTATGGCTACACCTTC. Encoded protein: CASSYSRLTPGYGYTF.

This chain connects TRBV10-3 to TRBJ1-3; the D is unclear. The CDR3 contains 13 residues. The germline gives CDR1 ENHRY, CDR2 SYGVKD. Trimming removed 11 bases at V and 1 base at J, with 12 bases between. The CDR3 here is CAAEASSGNTIYF. The CDR3 DNA follows: TGTGCCGCCGAAGCCTCTTCTGGAAACACCATATATTTT.

This clone was counted a few times. The CDR3 DNA is TGTGCCACCAGTGACCCCGGGACAGGGGACGAGCAGTACTTC. It specifies CATSDPGTGDEQYF. This sequence joins TRBV24-1 and TRBJ2-7, with 10 bases that match TRBD1. Germline V gene data show CDR1 as KGHDR and CDR2 as SFDVKD. The CDR3 sequence is 14 residues long. With 4 bases clipped from V and 5 bases from J, the junction kept 4 bases outside the gene matches.

The CDR3, as DNA: TGTGCCAGCAGCAGGTCTGGCGAGCAGTACTTC. Encoded protein: CASSRSGEQYF. The chain links TRBV12-3 or TRBV12-4 to TRBJ2-7, with D unclear. This CDR3 has 11 residues. V gave up 6 bases and J gave up 6 bases, with 9 bases separating them.

V is TRBV5-6 and J is TRBJ2-2, with 7 bases fitting TRBD1. The CDR3 spans 16 residues. V shed 5 bases and J 4 bases; nucleotides not matched to a gene: 11. Germline lookup yields CDR1 SGHDT and CDR2 YYEEEE. The CDR3 spells CASRVEDRISTGELFF. The CDR3 nucleotides read TGTGCCAGCAGGGTTGAGGACAGGATTAGCACCGGGGAGCTGTTTTTT.